This note documents a single TCR beta chain sequence. The antigen it binds to is not known. Germline is not matched at one junction end, which may reflect a read error. This sample was taken from a study of beta chain features in type 1 diabetes (dated by TCRdb to the late 2010s). For the study in its entirety: Patients and healthy donors did not differ in mean age, gender distribution, total cell number or subset yield. A total of about 110 million sorted cells were examined across all samples, and the number of cells per subset was strongly correlated with RNA yield. In the study, TCRB repertoires of sorted circulating CD4+ T cell subsets from recently diagnosed type 1 diabetes patients were compared with those of matched healthy donors. Regulatory and stem cell-like memory subsets were obtained from only 8 patients and roughly 8 healthy donors, while naive and central memory subsets were obtained from all 28 donors. The paper as a whole reports these results and caveats: A moderate but significant shortening of TCRB CDR3 length was observed in type 1 diabetes patients in all four CD4+ subsets. Sequencing cDNA rather than genomic DNA could over-represent highly expressing activated cells, although activation and CD3 levels did not differ between groups. Because small numbers of individuals were included in the HLA sub-analyses, any influence of HLA type on TCRB rearrangement was left unresolved. At VDJ recombination sites, type 1 diabetes patients had fewer insertions and more deleted nucleotides, which implies abnormalities in thymic rearrangement. Shorter templates might be favored by PCR, yet because patient and control samples were amplified and corrected together, any such skew would affect both groups equally. The naive, central memory and regulatory TCRB repertoires appeared to resemble one another more closely among patients than among healthy donors.

The High Capacity cDNA Reverse Transcription Kit was used to reverse transcribe all of the isolated RNA, meaning that expressed TCRB transcripts were what got sequenced. Deep immunoSEQ sequencing was performed on naive, central memory and regulatory T cell samples, with an average of approximately 3.9 million total reads per sample. Sorted cells were lysed in RLT buffer, and RNA was extracted using DNase-treated RNeasy Micro or Mini kits according to cell number. Each cell subset was processed on its own to prevent cross-contamination, while patient and healthy donor samples were processed together. The immunoSEQ multiplex PCR was used to amplify TCRB sequences from cDNA, yielding 87-bp fragments that span the CDR3 region. Sequencing of the amplicons was performed on the Illumina HiSeq platform. From the authors' description of their analysis: Synthetic template baselines were used to correct PCR bias computationally, reads within Hamming distance 2 were collapsed together, and singletons that could not be merged were discarded. By aligning reads against IMGT, V, D and J genes, CDR3 length, and insertions or deletions at six rearrangement sites were assigned. Within each subset, clonotype counts were normalized to sorted cell number, after which true diversity and Gini coefficients were computed with the tcR R package. The overlap coefficient, calculated on TCRB nucleotide sequences, was used to quantify repertoire sharing. TCRdb retrieved this table from immuneACCESS and kept in-frame rearrangements only. Not all clones are present; in checked studies, unresolved V genes account for under half, and no reason is known for the remainder. V, J and clone size were drawn from that table, and D and trimming were deduced from the DNA. This sample holds 150,000 to 200,000 clones; around 8.6% were observed only once. The ten top clones hold approximately 0.54% of the sample.

Each donor gave one peripheral blood draw, roughly 120 mL on average, collected into heparinised tubes. A BD FACSAria II was used to sort naive, central memory, regulatory and stem cell-like memory CD4+ T cells with a panel that included CD45RO, CCR7, CD25, CD127, CD95 and CD27. Purity was above 95% for every sorted population. PBMCs were isolated right away by Lymphoprep density gradient centrifugation and were stained directly, without culture. So that batch effects would be minimized, each experiment stained and sorted samples in pairs, pairing one healthy donor with one patient. The clonotype was recovered from a woman aged 18-35 years with type 1 diabetes. The sample comprised central memory CD4+ T cells from blood.

This receptor carries the CDR3 CASSRQGAVRDF. The nucleotide sequence reads TGTGCCAGCAGCCGTCAGGGGGCGGTTAGGGACTTC. The chain uses TRBV28 and TRBJ2-7, with 8 junctional bases fitting TRBD1. The germline V gene supplies CDR1 MDHEN and CDR2 SYDVKM. The CDR3 has 12 amino acids, counting the end cysteine and phenylalanine. Only the CDR3 DNA is retained, 36 bases long and in frame from the first base.